This record concerns one T cell receptor beta chain sequence. Its specificity is unknown. This record belongs to a study of T cell responses to AZD1222 COVID-19 vaccine. Deletions cut 0 bases from V and 7 bases from J, with 15 bases between. The length of the CDR3 is 16 residues. Germline V gives CDR1 SGHTA, CDR2 FQGNSA. TCRdb's copy holds only in-frame clones and misses some; the assay was immunoSEQ multiplex PCR. The repertoire consists of 95,000 or so clones, with roughly 86% occurring once and the leading ten covering over 2.5%. The study, taken as a whole, reports: Spike-specific TCR breadth rose after two AZD1222 doses, and depth rose as well. Spike was spanned by vaccine-associated CD4 TCRs, with dominance at 160-218 and 743-854.

The material was peripheral blood, obtained on day 0 of MenACWY control vaccination. The receptor was isolated from an adult in good health. V is TRBV7-2 and J is TRBJ1-4; D may be TRBD1 (5 bases). Written as DNA, the CDR3 is TGTGCCAGCAGCTTAGCAGGGAGGGGATATGGTGAAAAACTGTTTTTT. Protein product: CASSLAGRGYGEKLFF.